This TCR beta chain was documented in a study of read filtering for tumor transcriptome and immune sequencing. Turning to the study itself: Whole-transcriptome libraries were prepared after DNase treatment.

This clonotype was seen many times. At the time of active disease, bone marrow was collected from every patient. The CDR3 length is 13 residues. The germline CDR1 and CDR2 sequences are DFQATT and SNEGSKA (reference sequence). Trimming took 7 bases from V and 3 from J, leaving 16 bases between them. From approximately 430 ng of RNA, a library with molecular barcoded alpha/delta and beta/gamma adaptors was made. TCRdb used MiXCR to reprocess the reads, holding one entry per CDR3 protein. The sample shows under 35,000 distinct CDR3 sequences, around 18% of them seen only once. This clonotype was sampled from a donor at least 40 years old with multiple myeloma. The J gene is TRBJ2-7, the V gene TRBV20-1; maybe TRBD2 (5 bases). Sequencing used a population of CD138-negative cells sorted from bone marrow. CDR3 loop: CSVIIPGGYEQYF. DNA of the CDR3: TGCAGTGTCATCATCCCAGGAGGCTACGAGCAGTACTTC.